The 21 T cell receptor beta chains in this list originate from one sample, sequenced in a study of T cell responses to AZD1222 COVID-19 vaccine. Only in-frame clones appear in the TCRdb table, and some are missing; sequencing was by immunoSEQ multiplex PCR. This sample carries over 100,000 clones, around 90% of them seen once, and the ten largest clones take 5% to 7.5%. This sample comprised peripheral blood, obtained on day 0 of AZD1222 vaccination. The source of these receptors is an adult in good health.

This chain uses TRBV5-6 with TRBJ2-5; D might be TRBD2 (6 bases). Germline CDR1 and CDR2: SGHDT and YYEEEE. The CDR3 has 14 amino acids. V lost 4 bases and J 4 bases, leaving 14 bases between the germline ends. Here the CDR3 reads CASSRGARGETQYF. CDR3 in DNA: TGTGCCAGCAGCCGCGGGGCCCGGGGAGAGACCCAGTACTTC.

The chain combines TRBV6-1 with TRBJ1-6; D gene uncertain. V was pared by 1 base and J by 9 bases, with 10 bases between. The CDR3 covers 14 residues. CDR1 and CDR2 from the germline V gene are MNHNS and SASEGT. Written as DNA, the CDR3 is TGTGCCAGCAGTGAAGGTTGGATTCTTTCACCCCTCCACTTT. Encoded protein: CASSEGWILSPLHF.

J is TRBJ1-2 and V is TRBV5-8; D uncertain. The V gene lost 1 base and the J gene lost 2 bases, with 3 bases spanning the gap. The germline V gene encodes CDR1 SGHTS and CDR2 YDEGEE. This CDR3 is built from 12 residues. The CDR3 nucleotides read TGTGCCAGCAGCTTGTTAAACTATGGCTACACCTTC. It yields the protein CASSLLNYGYTF.

A few counts support this clone. Compared with germline, one end of the junction differs, possibly owing to a read error. The gene calls are TRBV6-1 and TRBJ2-5, with 9 nucleotides matching TRBD2. Germline V gives CDR1 MNHNS, CDR2 SASEGT. CDR3 length: 14 residues. The DNA for the CDR3 is TGTGCCAGCAGTCAAGCGGGGGGACAAGAGACCCAGTACTTC. Protein product: CASSQAGGQETQYF.

This chain links TRBV3-1 (or the pseudogene TRBV3-2) with TRBJ1-1; D may be TRBD1 (6 bases). The CDR3 is 16 amino acids. V was trimmed by 8 bases and J by 1 base, leaving 20 bases between them. The germline V gene has CDR1 LGHDT and CDR2 YNNKEL (reference sequence). CDR3 region: CASGRGLPGANTEAFF. The CDR3 DNA is TGTGCCAGCGGAAGGGGACTCCCAGGGGCGAACACTGAAGCTTTCTTT.

The chain couples TRBV6-1 to TRBJ1-2; 8 nucleotides match TRBD1. The V gene end was trimmed by 2 bases and the J gene end by 1 base; junction bases not matched to a gene: 6. This CDR3 region has 16 residues. Per the germline V gene, CDR1 is MNHNS and CDR2 is SASEGT. Here the CDR3 reads CASSERTGNFNYGYTF. CDR3 DNA sequence: TGTGCCAGCAGTGAACGGACAGGGAATTTTAACTATGGCTACACCTTC.

The J gene is TRBJ2-7, the V gene TRBV3-1 (or the pseudogene TRBV3-2); possibly TRBD1 or TRBD2 for D (6 bases each). Germline CDR1 LGHDT, CDR2 YNNKEL (reference sequence). The CDR3 is made up of 15 amino acids. V was pared by 1 base and J by 3 bases, with 13 bases between. The CDR3 sequence: CASSQAWGAGYEQYF. The CDR3 region has the DNA TGTGCCAGCAGCCAAGCATGGGGGGCTGGCTACGAGCAGTACTTC.

The rearrangement links TRBV7-6 to TRBJ1-2; 7 positions agree with TRBD1. In germline, CDR1 is SGHVS, CDR2 FNYEAQ. The CDR3 has 15 amino acids. The V gene end was trimmed by 5 bases and the J gene end by 2 bases; junction bases not matched to a gene: 8. The CDR3 here is CASSPRQGFNYGYTF. The CDR3 DNA sequence: TGTGCCAGCAGCCCCCGACAGGGATTCAACTATGGCTACACCTTC.

The CDR3 region is CAWTGQDTGELFF. Here the CDR3 DNA reads TGTGCCTGGACCGGACAGGACACCGGGGAGCTGTTTTTT. V usage is TRBV30 and J usage is TRBJ2-2; 7 nucleotides match TRBD1. CDR1 and CDR2 from the germline V gene are GTSNPN and SVGIG (reference sequence). This CDR3 contains 13 residues. V trimming: 4 bases; J trimming: 3 bases; junction bases outside the gene matches: 2. Drawing the rest from reference TRBV30 and TRBJ2-2, the complete variable domain is SQTIHQWPATLVQPVGSPLSLECTVEGTSNPNLYWYRQAAGRGLQLLFYSVGIGQISSEVPQNLSASRPQDRQFILSSKKLLLSDSGFYLCAWTGQDTGELFFGEGSRLTVL.

This clone was seen only once. The rearrangement uses TRBV5-4 and TRBJ1-4; D unresolved. The CDR3 runs to 14 residues. The ends were cut back, 0 bases at V and 6 bases at J, with 9 bases in the middle. Germline loops: CDR1 SGHNT, CDR2 YYREEE (reference sequence). The CDR3 DNA reads TGTGCCAGCAGCTTGGTTGGACCGGATGAAAAACTGTTTTTT. This encodes CASSLVGPDEKLFF. Using reference TRBV5-4 and TRBJ1-4 for the parts outside the CDR3, the full variable domain is ETGVTQSPTHLIKTRGQQVTLRCSSQSGHNTVSWYQQALGQGPQFIFQYYREEENGRGNFPPRFSGLQFPNYSSELNVNALELDDSALYLCASSLVGPDEKLFFGSGTQLSVL.

This CDR3 is CASSFEGLGYQETQYF. CDR3 coding DNA: TGTGCCAGCAGTTTCGAGGGGTTAGGATACCAAGAGACCCAGTACTTC. The chain employs TRBV7-9 and TRBJ2-5; D possibly uses TRBD1 or TRBD2 (5 bases each). Germline CDR1 reads SEHNR; CDR2 reads FQNEAQ (reference sequence). This CDR3 has 16 amino acids. Trimming pared 6 bases from V and 0 bases from J, leaving 17 bases between. Filled out from reference TRBV7-9 and TRBJ2-5, the complete variable domain reads DTGVSQNPRHKITKRGQNVTFRCDPISEHNRLYWYRQTLGQGPEFLTYFQNEAQLEKSRLLSDRFSAERPKGSFSTLEIQRTEQGDSAMYLCASSFEGLGYQETQYFGPGTRLLVL.

The chain combines TRBV4-1 with TRBJ1-1; maybe TRBD1 (5 bases). V shed 0 bases and J shed 1 base, with 15 bases lying between them. The CDR3 consists of 17 residues. Germline V gives CDR1 MGHRA, CDR2 YSYEKL. CDR3 in DNA: TGCGCCAGCAGCCAAGATAGTGGGGCGCCTCGGAACACTGAAGCTTTCTTT. It yields the protein CASSQDSGAPRNTEAFF.

CDR3 sequence reads: CASSPPTGMNTEAFF. The CDR3 region has the DNA TGTGCCAGCAGCCCTCCTACAGGGATGAACACTGAAGCTTTCTTT. The V call is TRBV5-6, the J call TRBJ1-1; D is perhaps TRBD1 (6 bases). The germline V gene encodes CDR1 SGHDT and CDR2 YYEEEE. The length of the CDR3 is 15 residues. V dropped 4 bases and J dropped 0 bases, with 13 bases sitting between them. The full variable domain, with the rest looked up from reference TRBV5-6 and TRBJ1-1, is DAGVTQSPTHLIKTRGQQVTLRCSPKSGHDTVSWYQQALGQGPQFIFQYYEEEERQRGNFPDRFSGHQFPNYSSELNVNALLLGDSALYLCASSPPTGMNTEAFFGQGTRLTVV.

This clone has only one observation. This chain connects TRBV12-5 to TRBJ1-1, with D possibly matching TRBD1 (5 bases). Germline assignment: CDR1 LGHNT and CDR2 FRNRAP. Trimming left V 6 bases short and J 3 bases short, with 14 bases between. CDR3 size: 14 residues. This chain's CDR3 is CASGPDRLYTEAFF. CDR3 sequence (DNA): TGTGCTAGTGGCCCCGACAGACTCTACACTGAAGCTTTCTTT.

The rearrangement uses TRBV19 and TRBJ2-2; D is uncertain. With 1 base removed from V and 5 bases from J, the gap between germline ends came to 11 bases. CDR1 is LNHDA and CDR2 is SQIVND in the germline V gene (reference sequence). The CDR3 sequence is 15 residues long. This chain's CDR3 is CASSIGLYRTGELFF. In DNA form, the CDR3 reads TGTGCCAGTAGTATAGGCTTATATCGGACCGGGGAGCTGTTTTTT.

V usage is TRBV2 and J usage is TRBJ1-5, with D tentatively TRBD1 (6 bases). CDR3 length equals 14 residues. V was clipped by 9 bases and J by 7 bases, with 19 bases between them. The germline CDR1 and CDR2 sequences are SNHLY and FYNNEI. This CDR3 reads CASALPGAEQPQHF. The CDR3 region has the DNA TGTGCCAGTGCCTTACCGGGGGCAGAACAGCCCCAGCATTTT.

This clone has only one observation. This rearrangement joins TRBV5-6 to TRBJ2-3, with D hard to call. The germline V gene encodes CDR1 SGHDT and CDR2 YYEEEE. The CDR3 runs to 13 residues. V dropped 4 bases and J dropped 4 bases, with 10 bases sitting between them. CDR3 DNA sequence: TGTGCCAGCAGCCCGTGGGTGTCAGATACGCAGTATTTT. Translated, it gives CASSPWVSDTQYF.

The sample holds one count of this clone. The rearrangement uses TRBV28 and TRBJ1-1; the D gene is possibly TRBD1 (5 bases). V was pared by 3 bases and J by 5 bases, with 13 bases between. Germline V gives CDR1 MDHEN, CDR2 SYDVKM. The CDR3 covers 14 residues. CDR3 sequence reads: CASSLGGLRTEAFF. The CDR3 nucleotides are TGTGCCAGCAGTTTGGGGGGTCTGCGGACTGAAGCTTTCTTT. The variable domain in full, completed from reference TRBV28 and TRBJ1-1, reads DVKVTQSSRYLVKRTGEKVFLECVQDMDHENMFWYRQDPGLGLRLIYFSYDVKMKEKGDIPEGYSVSREKKERFSLILESASTNQTSMYLCASSLGGLRTEAFFGQGTRLTVV.

J is TRBJ1-2 and V is TRBV4-3; D gene unclear. Germline V lookup: CDR1 LGHNA, CDR2 YSLEER. The CDR3 contains 16 residues. Trimming took 0 bases from V and 3 from J, leaving 14 bases between them. As DNA, the CDR3 is TGCGCCAGCAGCCAAGATCGCGAAGGAGGGTACTATGGCTACACCTTC. This codes for CASSQDREGGYYGYTF.

The chain is built from TRBV19 and TRBJ2-5; TRBD1 agrees at 7 bases. The length of the CDR3 is 14 residues. Germline CDR1 and CDR2: LNHDA and SQIVND (reference sequence). V was pared by 6 bases and J by 0 bases, with 4 bases of the junction left unmatched. CDR3 in amino acids: CASRNRGDQETQYF. The CDR3 DNA sequence: TGTGCCAGTAGGAACAGGGGAGACCAAGAGACCCAGTACTTC.

This chain uses TRBV5-6 with TRBJ2-7; no firm D call. V was cut by 2 bases and J by 6 bases, with 9 bases left in between. The CDR3 loop spans 12 amino acids. Germline V gene lookup returns CDR1 SGHDT and CDR2 YYEEEE. The CDR3 DNA reads as TGTGCCAGCAGCTTCAGTGGAGTCGAGCAGTACTTC. Protein sequence: CASSFSGVEQYF.